This TCR beta chain originates from a study of spatial heterogeneity in lung cancer. The overall study: Raw reads contained each unique TCR and UMI combination more than ten times on average. The study's findings and limits: Tracking of tumor mutation counts was seen in expanded intratumoral alpha and beta TCR counts.

This clonotype has just a few counts. Antigen specificity is unknown. Time point defined: sample taken at primary tumor resection. The donors comprised about 74 untreated early-stage non-small cell lung cancer patients. Unique molecular identifiers tagged every individual TCR cDNA molecule. From the 5' RACE reads, TCRdb called clonotypes with MiXCR, one entry per CDR3 protein. The data contain some 97,000 distinct CDR3 sequences, about 4.4% of them seen just once; the ten biggest clones take up 21%. Sequences were derived from lung tumor tissue, sampled at surgery. The sequence came from a male donor with early-stage non-small cell lung cancer.

CDR3 in amino acids: CSAEGQGADTQYF. CDR3 coding DNA: TGCAGTGCTGAGGGGCAGGGTGCAGATACGCAGTATTTT. V gene TRBV20-1 combines with J gene TRBJ2-3; TRBD1 or TRBD2 may be the D gene (5 bases each). This CDR3 region has 13 residues. Trimming removed 5 bases from V and 4 bases from J, with 13 bases in between. Germline V gene lookup returns CDR1 DFQATT and CDR2 SNEGSKA (reference sequence).